The entry below gives a single TCR beta chain sequence along with its context. The sample originates from a study of cytomegalovirus exposure and HLA in healthy donors. In germline, CDR1 is MDHEN, CDR2 SYDVKM. V shed 1 base, J shed 3 bases, and the junction held 6 bases outside the gene matches. CDR3 length: 16 amino acids. PCR involved 60 Vbeta and 13 Jbeta primers. Generated by immunoSEQ multiplex PCR, the TCRdb table keeps only in-frame clones and is missing some. The sample records over 100,000 clones, about 80% being singletons. The TCR was taken from a woman under 30 in good health and CMV-seropositive. Sequenced input: PBMCs. The chain uses TRBV28 and TRBJ1-1; TRBD1 aligns across 9 bases. The CDR3 DNA reads as TGTGCCAGCAGTTTATCCTGGACAGGGGCTGACACTGAAGCTTTCTTT. This sequence encodes CASSLSWTGADTEAFF.